The 17 T cell receptor beta chains listed next were all sequenced from one sample in a study. One entry per CDR3 protein, called by TCRdb with MiXCR from the 5' RACE reads. This table has 40,000 to 65,000 distinct CDR3 sequences, over 20% appearing once. The sample taken for sequencing was tumor-infiltrating naive CD4+ T cells sorted from the breast tumor. Regarding subset: naive CD4+ T cells, CD4+CD45RA+CD25-. Receptors originate from a female donor with breast cancer.

The chain is built from TRBV5-1 and TRBJ2-1; D perhaps matches TRBD2 (6 bases). Germline V gene sequence: CDR1 SGHRS, CDR2 YFSETQ. Trimming shortened V by 4 bases and J by 9 bases, and 23 bases separated the two germline ends. CDR3 length: 16 residues. The chain's CDR3 is CASSPTGTGLYGEQFF. For the CDR3, the DNA is TGCGCCAGCAGCCCAACCGGGACTGGTCTGTATGGTGAGCAGTTCTTC.

This clonotype was detected only a few times. The J gene is TRBJ1-5, the V gene TRBV6-2 or TRBV6-3; no firm D call. This CDR3 spans 14 amino acids. V was cut by 6 bases and J by 10 bases, with 19 bases left in between. CDR1 is MNHEY, CDR2 SVGEGT, per germline. CDR3 bases: TGTGCCAGCAGCCTGGGCCCCTCCAATGAACCCCAGCATTTT. Residues: CASSLGPSNEPQHF.

This clonotype has only a few counts. The rearrangement links TRBV6-2 or TRBV6-3 to TRBJ2-2, with unresolved D. Between the trimmed V and J ends, which lost 2 bases and 6 bases, there was a span of 7 bases. Looked up from germline, CDR1 is MNHEY and CDR2 is SVGEGT. The CDR3 is 13 amino acids. The CDR3 loop is CASSYQFPGELFF. Here the CDR3 DNA reads TGTGCCAGCAGTTACCAGTTCCCCGGGGAGCTGTTTTTT.

The chain joins TRBV4-1 to TRBJ1-1; D not resolved. Trimming removed 0 bases at V and 1 base at J, with 9 bases between. Germline-derived CDR1 and CDR2 are MGHRA and YSYEKL. The CDR3 covers 15 residues. CDR3: CASSQEVEGNTEAFF. CDR3 sequence (DNA): TGCGCCAGCAGCCAAGAGGTTGAGGGGAACACTGAAGCTTTCTTT.

This clonotype was observed a few times. Because it lacks the conserved phenylalanine or tryptophan at the end, this CDR3 is likely a read error. V gene TRBV7-2 combines with J gene TRBJ1-1; no firm D call. This CDR3 spans 14 amino acids. Trimming cost V 1 base and J 0 bases, with 6 bases left between them. CDR1 is SGHTA and CDR2 is FQGNSA in the germline V gene. CDR3 protein: CASSLDPVNTEAFV. CDR3 sequence (DNA): TGTGCCAGCAGCTTAGACCCGGTGAACACTGAAGCTTTCGTT.

By proportion, this clonotype is medium-sized. The chain joins TRBV9 to TRBJ2-1, with a tentative D call TRBD2 (5 bases). V was pared by 3 bases and J by 2 bases, with 12 bases between. CDR1 is SGDLS, CDR2 YYNGEE, per germline. This CDR3 is built from 15 residues. The CDR3 DNA follows: TGTGCCAGCAGCGACGGAGCCGGGACCTACAATGAGCAGTTCTTC. Encoded protein: CASSDGAGTYNEQFF. The complete variable domain, with remaining parts taken from reference TRBV9 and TRBJ2-1, reads DSGVTQTPKHLITATGQRVTLRCSPRSGDLSVYWYQQSLDQGLQFLIQYYNGEERAKGNILERFSAQQFPDLHSELNLSSLELGDSALYFCASSDGAGTYNEQFFGPGTRLTVL.

This clonotype was seen only a few times. The chain combines TRBV5-1 with TRBJ2-5, with D unresolved. V gave up 0 bases and J gave up 7 bases, with 16 bases separating them. CDR1 and CDR2 from the germline V gene are SGHRS and YFSETQ. The CDR3 sequence is 15 residues long. DNA for the CDR3: TGCGCCAGCAGCTTGGATCGGCCCTCCCGTGGGACCCAGTACTTC. Protein sequence: CASSLDRPSRGTQYF.

There are a few counts of this clonotype. The chain recombines TRBV6-2 or TRBV6-3 with TRBJ2-7; D perhaps matches TRBD2 (6 bases). Germline V gives CDR1 MNHEY, CDR2 SVGEGT. V was clipped by 6 bases and J by 3 bases, with 15 bases between them. This CDR3 region has 14 residues. CDR3 residues: CASSRPGSIYEQYF. The CDR3 DNA reads TGTGCCAGCAGCCGCCCCGGGAGTATCTACGAGCAGTACTTC.

This CDR3 is CASSLVSNSNYGYTF. The CDR3 nucleotides read TGTGCCAGCAGCTTAGTGAGCAATAGTAACTATGGCTACACCTTC. This chain uses TRBV7-2 with TRBJ1-2; D is uncertain. Germline loops: CDR1 SGHTA, CDR2 FQGNSA. This CDR3 comprises 15 residues. Trimming took 1 base from V and 1 from J, leaving 10 bases between them.

This rearrangement joins TRBV20-1 to TRBJ1-1; TRBD1 might be the D (5 bases). Trimming left V 1 base short and J 0 bases short, with 9 bases between. Germline V gives CDR1 DFQATT, CDR2 SNEGSKA (reference sequence). This CDR3 contains 14 residues. CDR3 nucleotide sequence: TGCAGTGCTAGAGGGGGGGACGTGAACACTGAAGCTTTCTTT. This sequence encodes CSARGGDVNTEAFF.

This rearrangement joins TRBV15 to TRBJ2-7; tentative D call: TRBD1 (5 bases). The V gene's germline CDR1 is LNHNV and CDR2 YYDKDF (reference sequence). The CDR3 spans 14 residues. Between the trimmed V and J ends, which lost 0 bases and 4 bases, there was a span of 10 bases. CDR3: CATSREQTVYEQYF. The CDR3 coding sequence is TGTGCCACCAGCAGAGAGCAGACAGTGTACGAGCAGTACTTC.

CDR3 loop: CASTTEGARVGYTF. CDR3 nucleotide sequence: TGTGCCAGCACAACGGAGGGGGCCCGGGTTGGCTACACCTTC. The chain recombines TRBV12-3 or TRBV12-4 with TRBJ1-2; 7 bases align to TRBD1. V lost 7 bases, J lost 7 bases, and 12 bases stayed unmatched. This CDR3 has 14 amino acids.

This clonotype was picked up many times. The genes are TRBV5-1 and TRBJ2-1; 8 nucleotides line up with TRBD2. The V gene end was trimmed by 6 bases and the J gene end by 5 bases; junction bases not matched to a gene: 7. Germline V gives CDR1 SGHRS, CDR2 YFSETQ. CDR3 length: 14 amino acids. CDR3 sequence reads: CASKREGRDNEQFF. The CDR3 region has the DNA TGCGCCAGCAAACGGGAGGGCCGAGACAATGAGCAGTTCTTC.

The rearrangement links TRBV20-1 to TRBJ1-1; 8 positions match TRBD1. V was clipped by 3 bases and J by 3 bases; unmatched bases: 3. CDR1 is DFQATT and CDR2 is SNEGSKA in the germline V gene (reference sequence). The length of the CDR3 is 13 residues. In nucleotides, the CDR3 is TGCAGTGCTAGTGTCAGGGGGCACACTGAAGCTTTCTTT. This encodes CSASVRGHTEAFF.

By share, this clonotype counts as medium-sized (0.01 to 0.1%). The chain's CDR3 is CASSYQHRRATWSSYEQYF. As DNA, the CDR3 is TGTGCCAGCAGTTACCAGCACCGGCGGGCTACCTGGAGCTCCTACGAGCAGTACTTC. This sequence joins TRBV12-3 or TRBV12-4 and TRBJ2-7; tentatively, D is TRBD2 (5 bases). The CDR3 has 19 amino acids. The V gene lost 4 bases and the J gene lost 0 bases, with 25 bases spanning the gap.

This rearrangement joins TRBV5-1 to TRBJ2-3; D tentatively fits TRBD1 or TRBD2 (5 bases each). V lost 4 bases and J lost 6, with 12 bases in between. The CDR3 sequence is 13 residues long. The germline V gene has CDR1 SGHRS and CDR2 YFSETQ. DNA of the CDR3: TGCGCCAGCAGCAAAGGGACCGAGGATACGCAGTATTTT. Translating it yields CASSKGTEDTQYF.

This clonotype was observed a few times. This rearrangement joins TRBV29-1 to TRBJ2-3; 7 bases agree with TRBD1. The trim removed 8 bases at V and 4 bases at J, leaving 3 bases unmatched. The CDR3 is 11 amino acids. CDR1 SQVTM and CDR2 ANQGSEA come from the germline V gene. Written as DNA, the CDR3 is TGCAGCCATACAGGGGCAGATACGCAGTATTTT. It translates to CSHTGADTQYF.